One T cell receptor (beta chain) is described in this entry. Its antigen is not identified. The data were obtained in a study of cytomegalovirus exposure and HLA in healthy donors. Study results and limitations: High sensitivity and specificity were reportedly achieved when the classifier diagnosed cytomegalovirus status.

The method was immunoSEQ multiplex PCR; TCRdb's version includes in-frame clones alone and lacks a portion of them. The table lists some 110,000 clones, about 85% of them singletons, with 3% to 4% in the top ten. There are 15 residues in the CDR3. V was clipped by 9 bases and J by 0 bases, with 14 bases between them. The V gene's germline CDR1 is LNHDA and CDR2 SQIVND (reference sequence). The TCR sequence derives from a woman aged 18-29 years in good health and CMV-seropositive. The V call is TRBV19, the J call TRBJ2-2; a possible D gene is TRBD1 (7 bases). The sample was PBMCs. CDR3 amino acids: CASRGAFSNTGELFF. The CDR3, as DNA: TGTGCCAGCAGGGGGGCCTTCTCGAACACCGGGGAGCTGTTTTTT. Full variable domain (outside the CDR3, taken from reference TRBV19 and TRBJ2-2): DGGITQSPKYLFRKEGQNVTLSCEQNLNHDAMYWYRQDPGQGLRLIYYSQIVNDFQKGDIAEGYSVSREKKESFPLTVTSAQKNPTAFYLCASRGAFSNTGELFFGEGSRLTVL.